The 30 T cell receptor beta chains in this list originate from one sample, sequenced in a study of T cell repertoires in cytomegalovirus infection. TCRdb analysed the reads with MiXCR anew, one entry per CDR3 protein. The sample lists approximately 110,000 distinct CDR3 sequences, roughly 32% occurring once. The antigens for these receptors are not known. This sample comprised CD8+ T cells from cultured PBMCs, obtained from culture after CMV antigen stimulation. These TCRs come from a human donor in good health (CMV status not recorded). Some clones in this sample may be carry-over from other donors' samples.

To note about this clonotype: One end of the junction varies from germline; a read error may be responsible. The V call is TRBV6-1, the J call TRBJ2-3; D possibly uses TRBD1 or TRBD2 (5 bases each). The CDR3 covers 10 residues. Germline V gives CDR1 MNHNS, CDR2 SASEGT. CDR3 loop: CATKQTGRHF. CDR3 nucleotides: TGTGCCACCAAACAGACGGGACGGCATTTT.

This clonotype was seen ten or more times. The V gene is TRBV7-2, the J gene TRBJ2-1; D may be TRBD2 (5 bases). The V gene lost 5 bases and the J gene lost 10 bases, with 9 bases spanning the gap. The CDR3 totals 11 residues. In germline, CDR1 is SGHTA, CDR2 FQGNSA. For the CDR3, the DNA is TGTGCCAGCAGCCACGGACTCGAGCAGTTCTTC. This gives the protein CASSHGLEQFF. Supplemented by reference TRBV7-2 and TRBJ2-1, the full variable domain reads GAGVSQSPSNKVTEKGKDVELRCDPISGHTALYWYRQSLGQGLEFLIYFQGNSAPDKSGLPSDRFSAERTGGSVSTLTIQRTQQEDSAVYLCASSHGLEQFFGPGTRLTVL.

There are a few counts of this clonotype. The chain joins TRBV20-1 to TRBJ2-1; D is undetermined. The germline V gene encodes CDR1 DFQATT and CDR2 SNEGSKA (reference sequence). V was trimmed by 5 bases and J by 0 bases, leaving 14 bases between them. This CDR3 comprises 15 residues. The CDR3 region is CSARSRTSSYNEQFF. The CDR3 coding sequence is TGCAGTGCTCGATCCCGGACGAGCTCCTACAATGAGCAGTTCTTC.

The CDR3 protein is CASSDSATGNTGELFF. The CDR3 DNA is TGTGCCAGCAGTGACTCTGCGACAGGGAACACCGGGGAGCTGTTTTTT. The chain joins TRBV6-4 to TRBJ2-2, with D perhaps matching TRBD1 (6 bases). The CDR3 totals 16 residues. The germline V gene has CDR1 MRHNA and CDR2 SNTAGT. V was shortened by 0 bases and J by 1 base, with 9 bases between the two germline ends.

This chain connects TRBV6-5 to TRBJ2-7; tentative D call: TRBD1 (5 bases). Germline V gene sequence: CDR1 MNHEY, CDR2 SVGAGI. CDR3 size: 14 residues. V was pared by 0 bases and J by 3 bases, with 9 bases between. The CDR3 reads CASSYSTAHYEQYF. In DNA, the CDR3 is TGTGCCAGCAGTTACTCGACAGCCCACTACGAGCAGTACTTC.

V and J are TRBV4-1 and TRBJ2-3; D is unresolved. Between the trimmed V and J ends, which lost 0 bases and 2 bases, there was a span of 12 bases. Germline CDR1 and CDR2: MGHRA and YSYEKL. The CDR3 has 16 residues. The CDR3 DNA sequence: TGCGCCAGCAGCCAAGATCCCAGGATAACCACAGATACGCAGTATTTT. This codes for CASSQDPRITTDTQYF.

This clonotype was counted at least ten times. V usage is TRBV28 and J usage is TRBJ2-7; weak D call: TRBD2 (6 bases). Deletions cut 2 bases from V and 1 base from J, with 9 bases between. The CDR3 runs 14 residues. The germline gives CDR1 MDHEN, CDR2 SYDVKM. CDR3 bases: TGTGCCAGCAGTTTAAGGGGACTTTCCTACGAGCAGTACTTC. Translating gives CASSLRGLSYEQYF.

This clonotype was found a few times. The J gene is TRBJ1-4, the V gene TRBV11-1; D might be TRBD1 (6 bases). Germline lookup yields CDR1 SGHAT and CDR2 FQDESV (reference sequence). The germline V and J ends were trimmed by 5 bases and 7 bases, with 14 bases remaining between them. This CDR3 is 14 amino acids long. CDR3 in amino acids: CASSEWTEAEKLFF. The CDR3 DNA sequence: TGTGCCAGCAGCGAGTGGACAGAAGCTGAAAAACTGTTTTTT.

This rearrangement joins TRBV6-4 to TRBJ2-2, with TRBD2 matching 10 bases. Germline V gives CDR1 MRHNA, CDR2 SNTAGT. This CDR3 contains 16 residues. J lost 3 bases, V lost 2 bases, and 3 bases had no gene match. The CDR3 DNA sequence: TGTGCCAGCAGTGACGCAACTAGCGGGGACACCGGGGAGCTGTTTTTT. Translating gives CASSDATSGDTGELFF.

This clonotype occurred many times. The chain recombines TRBV18 with TRBJ2-1, with TRBD2 as a possible D gene (5 bases). CDR1 and CDR2 (germline): KGHSH, LQKENI. CDR3 size: 16 residues. V lost 2 bases and J 7 bases, leaving 18 bases between the germline ends. The CDR3 DNA sequence: TGTGCCAGCTCACCATTTTTTTCGGGGTTAGGGAATGAGCAGTTCTTC. Translating gives CASSPFFSGLGNEQFF.

This clonotype was recorded many times. The chain carries TRBV7-8 and TRBJ2-1; 8 nucleotides agree with TRBD1. The junction had 10 bases not matched to a gene; V was cut back by 5 bases and J by 7 bases. This CDR3 comprises 15 residues. Germline lookup yields CDR1 SGHVS and CDR2 FQNEAQ. The DNA for the CDR3 is TGTGCCAGCAGCCTATACGCAGGGGGCGGGAATGAGCAGTTCTTC. This gives the protein CASSLYAGGGNEQFF.

The V call is TRBV5-6, the J call TRBJ2-7; possibly TRBD1 or TRBD2 for D (6 bases each). This CDR3 comprises 16 residues. CDR1 is SGHDT, CDR2 YYEEEE, per germline. V was cut by 0 bases and J by 5 bases, with 18 bases left in between. The CDR3 is CASSLAPRGAIDEQYF. CDR3 nucleotide sequence: TGTGCCAGCAGCTTGGCCCCGAGGGGGGCTATCGACGAGCAGTACTTC.

This clonotype has just a few counts. V gene TRBV7-6 combines with J gene TRBJ2-5; 8 bases are a match to TRBD2. CDR1 is SGHVS, CDR2 FNYEAQ, per germline. CDR3 length: 14 amino acids. The V and J ends lost 0 bases and 11 bases, in that order; junction bases with no gene match: 8. The CDR3 loop is CASSLAGGGPMQYF. Written as DNA, the CDR3 is TGTGCCAGCAGCTTAGCTGGCGGGGGGCCGATGCAGTACTTC.

This rearrangement joins TRBV19 to TRBJ2-1, with a weak D call TRBD1 (5 bases). V was shortened by 6 bases and J by 0 bases, with 15 bases between the two germline ends. Germline CDR1 LNHDA, CDR2 SQIVND (reference sequence). CDR3 length: 16 amino acids. The CDR3 loop reads CASSELDINSYNEQFF. CDR3 DNA: TGTGCCAGTAGCGAATTGGACATAAACTCCTACAATGAGCAGTTCTTC.

This clonotype was recorded at least ten times. The J gene is TRBJ1-2, the V gene TRBV7-2; unclear D gene. The V end lost 4 bases, the J end lost 4 bases, and 16 bases lay between the germline ends. CDR1 is SGHTA and CDR2 is FQGNSA in the germline V gene. The CDR3 consists of 15 residues. CDR3 nucleotide sequence: TGTGCCAGCAGCTCCTCCGGGAGGAAGGTCTATGGCTACACCTTC. Its protein is CASSSSGRKVYGYTF.

This clonotype was counted a few times. CDR3 region: CASRNLGRGDYGYTF. For the CDR3, the DNA is TGTGCCAGCAGAAACCTAGGACGGGGGGACTATGGCTACACCTTC. The V call is TRBV7-2, the J call TRBJ1-2; weak D call: TRBD1 (5 bases). Germline CDR1 SGHTA, CDR2 FQGNSA. V was clipped by 6 bases and J by 3 bases, with 17 bases between them. CDR3 size: 15 residues. Full variable domain (remainder filled in from reference TRBV7-2 and TRBJ1-2): GAGVSQSPSNKVTEKGKDVELRCDPISGHTALYWYRQSLGQGLEFLIYFQGNSAPDKSGLPSDRFSAERTGGSVSTLTIQRTQQEDSAVYLCASRNLGRGDYGYTFGSGTRLTVV.

The chain carries TRBV6-2 or TRBV6-3 and TRBJ2-1; D assignment may be TRBD1 or TRBD2 (5 bases each). V lost 2 bases and J 3 bases, leaving 11 bases between the germline ends. Germline values: CDR1 MNHEY, CDR2 SVGEGT. This CDR3 has 15 residues. CDR3 loop: CASSYEGLVYNEQFF. DNA for the CDR3: TGTGCCAGCAGTTACGAGGGGCTGGTCTACAATGAGCAGTTCTTC.

The chain uses TRBV11-1 and TRBJ1-6; no clear D gene. Germline loops: CDR1 SGHAT, CDR2 FQDESV (reference sequence). The V gene lost 5 bases and the J gene lost 9 bases, with 20 bases spanning the gap. This CDR3 comprises 16 residues. This CDR3 is CASSLWARGKISPLHF. The CDR3 DNA reads as TGTGCCAGCAGCCTGTGGGCCCGAGGAAAAATTTCACCCCTCCACTTT.

This clonotype turned up a few times. The chain recombines TRBV5-6 with TRBJ2-6; D gene ambiguous. Germline assignment: CDR1 SGHDT and CDR2 YYEEEE. V lost 0 bases, J lost 2 bases, and 12 bases lay in between. CDR3 length: 17 residues. The CDR3 coding sequence is TGTGCCAGCAGCTTGGGAATAGGGATCGCTGGGGCCAACGTCCTGACTTTC. Translated, it gives CASSLGIGIAGANVLTF. Together with reference TRBV5-6 and TRBJ2-6, the CDR3 gives the full variable domain: DAGVTQSPTHLIKTRGQQVTLRCSPKSGHDTVSWYQQALGQGPQFIFQYYEEEERQRGNFPDRFSGHQFPNYSSELNVNALLLGDSALYLCASSLGIGIAGANVLTFGAGSRLTVL.

This chain uses TRBV6-6 with TRBJ2-1, with unresolved D. CDR3 length: 13 residues. Per the germline V gene, CDR1 is MNHNY and CDR2 is SVGAGI (reference sequence). V lost 2 bases and J 5 bases, leaving 7 bases between the germline ends. The CDR3, as DNA: TGTGCCAGCAGTTACGACGAGCACAATGAGCAGTTCTTC. It encodes CASSYDEHNEQFF.

The V gene is TRBV7-9, the J gene TRBJ2-1, with 8 bases fitting TRBD1. This CDR3 is 17 amino acids long. Germline-derived CDR1 and CDR2 are SEHNR and FQNEAQ (reference sequence). Trimming cost V 5 bases and J 5 bases; bases outside gene matches: 14. CDR3 sequence: CASSPIGQGVFDNEQFF. The CDR3 bases are TGTGCCAGCAGCCCGATTGGACAGGGTGTTTTCGACAATGAGCAGTTCTTC. Full variable domain (outside the CDR3, taken from reference TRBV7-9 and TRBJ2-1): DTGVSQNPRHKITKRGQNVTFRCDPISEHNRLYWYRQTLGQGPEFLTYFQNEAQLEKSRLLSDRFSAERPKGSFSTLEIQRTEQGDSAMYLCASSPIGQGVFDNEQFFGPGTRLTVL.

This clonotype was observed many times. V and J are TRBV7-2 and TRBJ2-2; no reliable D call. V gave up 1 base and J gave up 3 bases, with 6 bases separating them. The CDR3 runs to 14 residues. From germline, CDR1 is SGHTA and CDR2 FQGNSA. For the CDR3, the DNA is TGTGCCAGCAGCTTAGGTGGATACACCGGGGAGCTGTTTTTT. It encodes CASSLGGYTGELFF.

V and J are TRBV27 and TRBJ1-6, with a tentative D call TRBD1 (6 bases). CDR3 length: 13 amino acids. Between the trimmed V and J ends, which lost 10 bases and 7 bases, there was a span of 14 bases. Germline CDR1 is MNHEY and CDR2 is SMNVEV (reference sequence). The CDR3 reads CATKTGTNSPLHF. The DNA of the CDR3 is TGTGCCACAAAGACAGGAACGAATTCACCCCTCCACTTT.

This clonotype was seen more than once but under ten times. The chain combines TRBV12-3 or TRBV12-4 with TRBJ2-3, with D hard to call. The CDR3 runs to 12 residues. Trimming took 7 bases from V and 4 from J, leaving 9 bases between them. The CDR3 loop reads CASTFRADTQYF. The CDR3 nucleotides are TGTGCCAGCACCTTTAGGGCAGATACGCAGTATTTT.

This clonotype was seen repeatedly, ten times or more. This rearrangement joins TRBV20-1 to TRBJ2-3, with D unresolved. The V gene's germline CDR1 is DFQATT and CDR2 SNEGSKA (reference sequence). V was pared by 5 bases and J by 2 bases, with 20 bases between. The length of the CDR3 is 16 residues. The CDR3 reads CSAYHEHHSHTDTQYF. In nucleotides, the CDR3 is TGCAGTGCTTACCACGAGCACCACTCCCACACAGATACGCAGTATTTT.

The chain combines TRBV10-3 with TRBJ2-1; D not resolved. V shed 5 bases and J shed 0 bases, with 14 bases lying between them. This CDR3 has 16 amino acids. Germline CDR1 and CDR2: ENHRY and SYGVKD. The CDR3 here is CAISLRTGRSYNEQFF. DNA for the CDR3: TGTGCCATCAGTCTACGGACCGGACGCTCCTACAATGAGCAGTTCTTC.

This clonotype has just a few counts. This sequence joins TRBV6-1 and TRBJ2-7; 7 nucleotides align to TRBD1. CDR1 and CDR2 (germline): MNHNS, SASEGT. The CDR3 runs to 15 residues. The trim removed 4 bases at V and 4 bases at J, leaving 10 bases unmatched. In nucleotides, the CDR3 is TGTGCCAGCAGTGGTATCCGGGACAGTCGGTACGAGCAGTACTTC. Translated, it gives CASSGIRDSRYEQYF.

This chain uses TRBV7-9 with TRBJ1-5; 8 bases match TRBD1. The CDR3 contains 15 residues. V was pared by 6 bases and J by 6 bases, with 10 bases of the junction left unmatched. In germline, CDR1 is SEHNR, CDR2 FQNEAQ (reference sequence). The CDR3 here is CASSSDRESIQPQHF. The DNA for the CDR3 is TGTGCCAGCAGTTCGGACAGGGAATCTATTCAGCCCCAGCATTTT.

The chain employs TRBV7-6 and TRBJ1-5; D is unresolved. This CDR3 comprises 14 residues. Germline lookup yields CDR1 SGHVS and CDR2 FNYEAQ. Trimming left V 5 bases short and J 3 bases short, with 11 bases between. The CDR3 protein is CASSKGSANQPQHF. The CDR3 nucleotides are TGTGCCAGCAGCAAGGGAAGCGCCAATCAGCCCCAGCATTTT.

The chain recombines TRBV5-4 with TRBJ2-7; 10 bases line up with TRBD1. V lost 5 bases, J lost 0 bases, and 11 bases stayed unmatched. This CDR3 spans 17 amino acids. Germline assignment: CDR1 SGHNT and CDR2 YYREEE (reference sequence). The CDR3 DNA is TGTGCCAGCAGGGGTTCCGGACAGGGGGGAAGCTCCTACGAGCAGTACTTC. This gives the protein CASRGSGQGGSSYEQYF.